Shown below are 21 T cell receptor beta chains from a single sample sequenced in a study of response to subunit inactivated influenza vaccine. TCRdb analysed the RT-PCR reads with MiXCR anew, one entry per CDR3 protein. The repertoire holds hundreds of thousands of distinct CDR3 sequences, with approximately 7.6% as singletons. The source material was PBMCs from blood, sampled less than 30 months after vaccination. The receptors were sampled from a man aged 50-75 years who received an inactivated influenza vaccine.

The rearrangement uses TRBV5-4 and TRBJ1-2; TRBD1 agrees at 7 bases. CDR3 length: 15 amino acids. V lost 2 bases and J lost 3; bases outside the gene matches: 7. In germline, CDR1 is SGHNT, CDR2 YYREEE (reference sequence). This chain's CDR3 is CASSFPGQADYGYTF. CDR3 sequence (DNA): TGTGCCAGCAGCTTCCCAGGACAGGCCGACTATGGCTACACCTTC.

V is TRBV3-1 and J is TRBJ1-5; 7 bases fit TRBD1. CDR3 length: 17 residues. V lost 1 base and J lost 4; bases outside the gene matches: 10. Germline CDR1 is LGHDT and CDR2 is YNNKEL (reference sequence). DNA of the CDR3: TGTGCCAGCAGCCAAGGACAGGGTAGCGCGGGAAATCAGCCCCAGCATTTT. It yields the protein CASSQGQGSAGNQPQHF. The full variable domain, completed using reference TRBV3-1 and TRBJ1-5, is DTAVSQTPKYLVTQMGNDKSIKCEQNLGHDTMYWYKQDSKKFLKIMFSYNNKELIINETVPNRFSPKSPDKAHLNLHINSLELGDSAVYFCASSQGQGSAGNQPQHFGDGTRLSIL.

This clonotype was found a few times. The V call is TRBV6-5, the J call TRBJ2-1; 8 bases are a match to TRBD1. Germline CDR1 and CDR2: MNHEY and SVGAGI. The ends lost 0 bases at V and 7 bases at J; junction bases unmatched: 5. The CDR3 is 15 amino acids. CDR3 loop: CASSYSQGGVNEQFF. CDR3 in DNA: TGTGCCAGCAGTTACTCACAGGGGGGTGTGAATGAGCAGTTCTTC.

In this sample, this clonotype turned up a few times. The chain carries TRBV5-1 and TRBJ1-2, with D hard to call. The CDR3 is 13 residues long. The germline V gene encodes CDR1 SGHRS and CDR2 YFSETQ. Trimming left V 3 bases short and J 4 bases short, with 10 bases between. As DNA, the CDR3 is TGCGCCAGCAGCTCCGACTCCCTCTATGGCTACACCTTC. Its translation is CASSSDSLYGYTF.

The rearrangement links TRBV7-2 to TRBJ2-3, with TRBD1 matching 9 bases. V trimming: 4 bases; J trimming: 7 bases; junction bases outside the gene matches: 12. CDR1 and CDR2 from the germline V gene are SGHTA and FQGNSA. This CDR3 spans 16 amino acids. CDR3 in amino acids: CASSSTRDRGGYTQYF. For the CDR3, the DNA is TGTGCCAGCAGCTCCACCAGAGACAGGGGGGGGTATACGCAGTATTTT.

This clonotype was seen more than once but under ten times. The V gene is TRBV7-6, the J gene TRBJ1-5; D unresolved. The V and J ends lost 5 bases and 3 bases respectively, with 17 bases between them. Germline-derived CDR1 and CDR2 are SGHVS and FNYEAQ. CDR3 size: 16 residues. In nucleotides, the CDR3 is TGTGCCAGCAGCCCCGACGGGAGGAGCACCAATCAGCCCCAGCATTTT. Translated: CASSPDGRSTNQPQHF. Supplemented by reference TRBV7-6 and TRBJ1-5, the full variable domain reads GAGVSQSPRYKVTKRGQDVALRCDPISGHVSLYWYRQALGQGPEFLTYFNYEAQQDKSGLPNDRFSAERPEGSISTLTIQRTEQRDSAMYRCASSPDGRSTNQPQHFGDGTRLSIL.

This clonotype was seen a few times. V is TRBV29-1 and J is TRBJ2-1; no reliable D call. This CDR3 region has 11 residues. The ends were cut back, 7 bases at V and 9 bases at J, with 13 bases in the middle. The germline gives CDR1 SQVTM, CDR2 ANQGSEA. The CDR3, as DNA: TGCAGCGCCTGGACCCCCGCTGAGCAGTTCTTC. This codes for CSAWTPAEQFF.

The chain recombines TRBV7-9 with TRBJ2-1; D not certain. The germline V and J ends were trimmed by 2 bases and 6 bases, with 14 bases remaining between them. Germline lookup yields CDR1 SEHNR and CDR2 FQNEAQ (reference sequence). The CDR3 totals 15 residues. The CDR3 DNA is TGTGCCAGCAGCTTATTGTTGGGTCGAGGCAATGAGCAGTTCTTC. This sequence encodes CASSLLLGRGNEQFF.

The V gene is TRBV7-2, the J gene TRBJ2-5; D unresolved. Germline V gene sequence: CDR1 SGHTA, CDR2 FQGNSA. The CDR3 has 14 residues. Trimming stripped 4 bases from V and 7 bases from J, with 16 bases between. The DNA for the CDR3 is TGTGCCAGCAGCTCCTCAAAGGGTTACGGGACCCAGTACTTC. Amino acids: CASSSSKGYGTQYF.

This CDR3 reads CATSRDLQGGQPQHF. DNA for the CDR3: TGTGCCACCAGCAGAGATTTACAGGGGGGACAGCCCCAGCATTTT. J is TRBJ1-5 and V is TRBV15, with 8 bases identical to TRBD1. Germline lookup yields CDR1 LNHNV and CDR2 YYDKDF (reference sequence). V was pared by 0 bases and J by 7 bases, with 5 bases of the junction left unmatched. CDR3 length: 15 residues.

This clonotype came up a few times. CDR3 sequence: CASSFSVRKNIQYF. The CDR3, as DNA: TGTGCCAGCAGTTTTAGCGTCAGAAAAAACATTCAGTACTTC. The chain uses TRBV12-3 or TRBV12-4 and TRBJ2-4; D might be TRBD2 (5 bases). V was clipped by 3 bases and J by 4 bases, with 10 bases between them. CDR3 size: 14 residues.

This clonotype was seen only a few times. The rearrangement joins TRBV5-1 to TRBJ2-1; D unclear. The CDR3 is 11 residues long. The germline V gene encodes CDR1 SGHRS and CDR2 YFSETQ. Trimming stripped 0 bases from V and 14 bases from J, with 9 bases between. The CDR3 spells CASSLGVFKFF. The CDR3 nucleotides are TGCGCCAGCAGCTTGGGGGTGTTTAAGTTCTTC.

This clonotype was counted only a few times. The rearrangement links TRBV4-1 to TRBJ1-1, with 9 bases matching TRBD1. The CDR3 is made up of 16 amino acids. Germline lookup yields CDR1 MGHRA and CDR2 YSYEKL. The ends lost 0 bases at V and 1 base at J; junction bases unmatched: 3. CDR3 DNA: TGCGCCAGCAGCCAAGAGGACAGGGGCCCGAACACTGAAGCTTTCTTT. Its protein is CASSQEDRGPNTEAFF.

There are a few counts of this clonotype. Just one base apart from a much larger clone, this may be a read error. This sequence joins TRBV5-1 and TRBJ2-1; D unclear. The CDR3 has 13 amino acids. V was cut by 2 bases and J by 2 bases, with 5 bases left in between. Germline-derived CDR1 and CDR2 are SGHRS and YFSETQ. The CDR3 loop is CASSFEPYNEQFF. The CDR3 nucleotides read TGCGCCAGCAGCTTCGAGCCCTACAATGAGCAGTTCTTC.

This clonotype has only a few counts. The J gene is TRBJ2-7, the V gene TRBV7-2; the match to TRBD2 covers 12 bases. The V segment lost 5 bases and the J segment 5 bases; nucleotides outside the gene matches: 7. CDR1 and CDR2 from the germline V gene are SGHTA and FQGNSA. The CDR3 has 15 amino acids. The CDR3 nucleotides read TGTGCCAGCAGCCTGAAGAGGACTAGCGGGAACGAGCAGTACTTC. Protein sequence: CASSLKRTSGNEQYF.

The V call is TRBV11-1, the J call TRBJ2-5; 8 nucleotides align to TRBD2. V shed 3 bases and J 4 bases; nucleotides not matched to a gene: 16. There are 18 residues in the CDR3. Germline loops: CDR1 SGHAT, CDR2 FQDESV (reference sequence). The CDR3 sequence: CASSFPRTGGKLGETQYF. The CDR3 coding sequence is TGTGCCAGCAGCTTTCCTCGGACGGGGGGGAAGCTGGGAGAGACCCAGTACTTC.

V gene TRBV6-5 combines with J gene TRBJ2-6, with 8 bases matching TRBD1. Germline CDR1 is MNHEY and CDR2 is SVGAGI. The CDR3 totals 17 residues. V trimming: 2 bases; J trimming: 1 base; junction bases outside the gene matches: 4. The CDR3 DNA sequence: TGTGCCAGCAGTTACGGGACAGGAGCGTCTGGGGCCAACGTCCTGACTTTC. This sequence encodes CASSYGTGASGANVLTF.

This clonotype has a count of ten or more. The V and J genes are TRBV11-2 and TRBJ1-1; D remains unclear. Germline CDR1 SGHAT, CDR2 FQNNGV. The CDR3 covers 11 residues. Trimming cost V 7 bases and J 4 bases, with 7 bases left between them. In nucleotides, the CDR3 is TGTGCCAGCACCTCGAGCACTGAAGCTTTCTTT. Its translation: CASTSSTEAFF. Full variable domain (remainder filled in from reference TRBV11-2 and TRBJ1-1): EAGVAQSPRYKIIEKRQSVAFWCNPISGHATLYWYQQILGQGPKLLIQFQNNGVVDDSQLPKDRFSAERLKGVDSTLKIQPAKLEDSAVYLCASTSSTEAFFGQGTRLTVV.

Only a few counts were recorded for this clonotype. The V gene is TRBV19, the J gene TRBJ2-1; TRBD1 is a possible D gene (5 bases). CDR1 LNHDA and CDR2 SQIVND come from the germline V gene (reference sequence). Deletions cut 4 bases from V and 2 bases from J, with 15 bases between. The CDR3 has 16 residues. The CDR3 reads CASSSPRVGAYNEQFF. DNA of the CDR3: TGTGCCAGTAGTAGCCCGCGAGTAGGGGCCTACAATGAGCAGTTCTTC.

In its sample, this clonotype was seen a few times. The CDR3: CAIKGGRAKDTQYF. In DNA, the CDR3 is TGTGCCATCAAAGGCGGGAGGGCCAAAGATACGCAGTATTTT. The chain couples TRBV7-2 to TRBJ2-3; 9 nucleotides line up with TRBD2. The CDR3 covers 14 residues. The junction had 10 bases not matched to a gene; V was cut back by 10 bases and J by 5 bases. Germline V gene lookup returns CDR1 SGHTA and CDR2 FQGNSA.

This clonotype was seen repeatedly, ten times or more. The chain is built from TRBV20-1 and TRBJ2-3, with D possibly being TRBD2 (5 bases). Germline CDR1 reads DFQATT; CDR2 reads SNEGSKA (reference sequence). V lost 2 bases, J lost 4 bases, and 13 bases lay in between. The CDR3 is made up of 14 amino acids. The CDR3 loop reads CSARNDYQPDTQYF. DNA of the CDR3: TGCAGTGCTAGAAACGACTACCAGCCAGATACGCAGTATTTT.